The 18 T cell receptor beta chains below come from one sample, sequenced in a study of T cell clonality in common variable immunodeficiency. Overall study results and limits: In common variable immunodeficiency, TCR beta chains reportedly carried fewer deletions and N-nucleotide insertions.

Their antigen targets remain unknown. This table comes from immunoSEQ multiplex PCR, and its TCRdb copy is limited to in-frame clones, with some not included. This sample carries 30,000 or so clones, none of them present only once. The sequencing input was peripheral blood mononuclear cells. The receptors come from a human donor with common variable immunodeficiency.

This clone was picked up many times. This chain's CDR3 is CASSDVRDRDDTGELFF. The sequenced CDR3 bases are TGTGCCAGCAGTGACGTGAGGGACAGGGACGACACCGGGGAG. V gene TRBV6-4 combines with J gene TRBJ2-2; 9 nucleotides align to TRBD1. The read falls 3 residues short of the CDR3 end, and the missing part is taken from the germline J gene. Germline-derived CDR1 and CDR2 are MRHNA and SNTAGT. V shed 2 bases, J shed 3 bases, and the junction held 7 bases outside the gene matches. The CDR3 length is 17 residues.

As concerns this clone: The sequence runs out 3 residues before the end of the CDR3; the remainder is reconstructed from the germline J gene. The chain has TRBV5-1 and TRBJ2-1, with 8 bases lining up with TRBD1. V shed 6 bases and J 4 bases; nucleotides not matched to a gene: 6. Germline CDR1 reads SGHRS; CDR2 reads YFSETQ. The CDR3 is 14 residues long. The CDR3 DNA, read in part, is TGCGCCAGCATCTCCGGGACAGGTTACAATGAG. Protein product: CASISGTGYNE. The CDR3, in full, reads CASISGTGYNEQFF.

This clone came up a few times. Coverage ceases 3 residues before the CDR3 finishes, and the germline J gene fills in the end. The chain joins TRBV7-3 to TRBJ1-2, with D possibly TRBD1 on 6 matching bases. The CDR3 consists of 13 residues. Looked up from germline, CDR1 is SGHTA and CDR2 is FQGTGA. Deletions cut 4 bases from V and 6 bases from J, with 12 bases between. The CDR3 here is CASSSGHTHGYTF. The sequenced CDR3 bases are TGTGCCAGCAGCTCGGGACACACACATGGC.

This clone was seen many times. The CDR3 end lies 3 residues beyond the end of the read and is filled in from the germline J gene. The chain joins TRBV19 to TRBJ1-1; TRBD1 is a possible D gene (5 bases). The CDR3 extends over 14 amino acids. Germline V gives CDR1 LNHDA, CDR2 SQIVND (reference sequence). Trimming left V 4 bases short and J 1 base short, with 10 bases between. CDR3 bases read: TGTGCCAGTAGTACTGGGGCTCGGAACACTGAA. It translates to CASSTGARNTE. The full CDR3 sequence reads CASSTGARNTEAFF.

This clone occurred many times. The read gets to within 3 residues of the CDR3 end, and the germline J gene fills in the rest. This chain connects TRBV7-6 to TRBJ2-7, with D possibly TRBD1 on 6 matching bases. Trimming pared 5 bases from V and 0 bases from J, leaving 11 bases between. Germline assignment: CDR1 SGHVS and CDR2 FNYEAQ. This CDR3 has 14 residues. The CDR3 protein is CASSPWTDSYEQYF. The CDR3 DNA, read in part, is TGTGCCAGCAGCCCCTGGACAGACTCCTACGAG.

At least ten counts were recorded for this clone. The read finishes 3 residues shy of the CDR3 end, and the germline J gene is used to complete it. The chain is built from TRBV2 and TRBJ2-5; TRBD2 matches at 11 bases. The V and J ends lost 4 bases and 5 bases, in that order; junction bases with no gene match: 6. CDR1 is SNHLY and CDR2 is FYNNEI in the germline V gene. CDR3 size: 15 residues. CDR3 DNA (partial): TGTGCCAGCAGTGTGGCTAGCGGGGGGTGGGAGACC. As protein: CASSVASGGWET. The full CDR3 reads CASSVASGGWETQYF.

About this clone: Read sequence stops 3 residues before the CDR3 end, and the germline J gene provides the missing end. The V call is TRBV6-2 or TRBV6-3, the J call TRBJ2-5; TRBD2 is a possible D gene (6 bases). Trimming stripped 6 bases from V and 2 bases from J, with 10 bases between. This CDR3 region has 13 residues. Germline V gene data show CDR1 as MNHEY and CDR2 as SVGEGT. The CDR3 spells CASRRGTQETQYF. The covered CDR3 bases are TGTGCCAGCAGGCGGGGAACACAAGAGACC.

This clone appeared many times. The CDR3 extends 3 residues past the end of the read, so its final part is completed from the germline J gene. V and J are TRBV19 and TRBJ1-3; maybe TRBD1 (5 bases). The CDR3 has 17 amino acids. V dropped 6 bases and J dropped 0 bases, with 18 bases sitting between them. Germline CDR1 is LNHDA and CDR2 is SQIVND (reference sequence). The CDR3 reads CASSPRVTDHSGNTIYF. Incomplete CDR3 DNA: TGTGCCAGTAGCCCCAGGGTGACTGACCACTCTGGAAACACC.

In regard to this clone: The sequenced fragment ends 3 residues before the CDR3 boundary, so the rest is inferred from the germline J gene. The chain recombines TRBV18 with TRBJ2-3; D unclear. The CDR3 is made up of 12 amino acids. Trimming cost V 3 bases and J 2 bases, with 3 bases left between them. Germline-derived CDR1 and CDR2 are KGHSH and LQKENI. The CDR3 sequence is CASSPNTDTQYF. The CDR3 DNA, read in part, is TGTGCCAGCTCACCCAACACAGATACG. Full variable domain (rest looked up from reference TRBV18 and TRBJ2-3): NAGVMQNPRHLVRRRGQEARLRCSPMKGHSHVYWYRQLPEEGLKFMVYLQKENIIDESGMPKERFSAEFPKEGPSILRIQQVVRGDSAAYFCASSPNTDTQYFGPGTRLTVL.

This clone was observed many times. The read stops 3 residues short of the end of the CDR3; the missing end is completed from the germline J gene. V is TRBV20-1 and J is TRBJ2-4; TRBD1 is a possible D gene (6 bases). In germline, CDR1 is DFQATT, CDR2 SNEGSKA (reference sequence). The CDR3 is 13 residues long. Partial CDR3 DNA: TGCAGTGCTAGGTCCTGGGACATCGATTCT. Protein: CSARSWDIDS. The whole CDR3 region reads CSARSWDIDSQYF.

Many counts were recorded for this clone. The CDR3 DNA, read in part, is TGTGCCAGCAGCCTGGACTTGAACACTGAA. This sequence encodes CASSLDLNTE. The whole CDR3 protein is CASSLDLNTEAFF. The J gene is TRBJ1-1, the V gene TRBV5-6; D remains unclear. The CDR3 goes on 3 residues after the read ends, and that part is filled in from the germline J gene. Trimming removed 4 bases at V and 0 bases at J, with 7 bases between. This CDR3 region has 13 residues. The V gene's germline CDR1 is SGHDT and CDR2 YYEEEE. The full variable domain, with the rest looked up from reference TRBV5-6 and TRBJ1-1, is DAGVTQSPTHLIKTRGQQVTLRCSPKSGHDTVSWYQQALGQGPQFIFQYYEEEERQRGNFPDRFSGHQFPNYSSELNVNALLLGDSALYLCASSLDLNTEAFFGQGTRLTVV.

The table lists this clone with many counts. The covered CDR3 bases are TGTGCCAGCAGCTCGTGGACTAGCGGTCAAGAGACC. Protein sequence: CASSSWTSGQET. The whole CDR3 sequence is CASSSWTSGQETQYF. The V gene is TRBV7-9, the J gene TRBJ2-5; 10 bases map to TRBD2. The observed sequence ends 3 residues before the CDR3 terminus, with the missing tail filled in from the germline J gene. Germline CDR1 reads SEHNR; CDR2 reads FQNEAQ (reference sequence). Trimming removed 4 bases from V and 2 bases from J; junction bases left unmatched: 4. The CDR3 sequence is 15 residues long.

A note on this clone: From the germline J gene comes the end of the CDR3, since the read stops 3 residues before it. The chain joins TRBV19 to TRBJ1-1; 8 bases align to TRBD1. The germline V gene encodes CDR1 LNHDA and CDR2 SQIVND (reference sequence). This CDR3 is 15 amino acids long. V lost 6 bases, J lost 0 bases, and 6 bases stayed unmatched. This CDR3 is CASSPGTGMNTEAFF. The covered CDR3 bases are TGTGCCAGTAGCCCCGGGACAGGTATGAACACTGAA.

CDR3 sequence: CASSPPGRLNYGYTF. The CDR3 bases that were read are TGTGCCAGCTCACCACCGGGCAGGTTAAACTATGGC. The V gene is TRBV18, the J gene TRBJ1-2; no definite D call. The read ends 3 residues early relative to the CDR3; the germline J gene fills the gap. From germline, CDR1 is KGHSH and CDR2 LQKENI. The CDR3 contains 15 residues. With 0 bases removed from V and 2 bases from J, the gap between germline ends came to 10 bases.

This clone turned up a few times. The CDR3 goes on 3 residues after the read ends, and that part is filled in from the germline J gene. The genes are TRBV7-3 and TRBJ1-2; 10 positions agree with TRBD1. Germline-derived CDR1 and CDR2 are SGHTA and FQGTGA. Germline trimming cut 1 base from V and 0 bases from J; bases unmatched to any gene: 8. The CDR3 is made up of 18 amino acids. CDR3 sequence: CASSLSTGQGGTNYGYTF. The CDR3 bases that were read are TGTGCCAGCAGCTTAAGTACTGGACAGGGGGGAACTAACTATGGC.

This clone was observed a handful of times. The read ends 3 residues early relative to the CDR3; the germline J gene fills the gap. The sample contains more than one DNA sequence encoding this CDR3. The chain uses TRBV18 and TRBJ2-1, with 10 bases that match TRBD1. The germline CDR1 and CDR2 sequences are KGHSH and LQKENI. CDR3 length equals 17 residues. J lost 3 bases, V lost 3 bases, and 8 bases had no gene match. The CDR3 region is CASSPPRDRGFYNEQFF. CDR3 bases read: TGTGCCAGCTCACCGCCCAGGGACAGGGGTTTCTACAATGAG.

This clone was detected a few times. The read is 3 residues too short to cover the CDR3 end, so that end is filled in from the germline J gene. The chain carries TRBV18 and TRBJ1-6; D is ambiguous. This CDR3 contains 16 residues. Germline lookup yields CDR1 KGHSH and CDR2 LQKENI. The V and J ends lost 2 bases and 0 bases respectively, with 8 bases between them. CDR3 bases read: TGTGCCAGCTCACCAAGCGGAAGCTCCTATAATTCACCC. Amino acid sequence: CASSPSGSSYNSP. The complete CDR3 reads CASSPSGSSYNSPLHF.

This clone showed up just a few times. The CDR3 bases that were read are TGTGCCAGCAGCTTAGACGGGACC. Amino acid sequence: CASSLDGT. The whole CDR3 reads CASSLDGTQYF. The chain employs TRBV7-2 and TRBJ2-5; unclear D gene. The read ends 3 residues early relative to the CDR3; the germline J gene fills the gap. This CDR3 is built from 11 residues. V dropped 1 base and J dropped 7 bases, with 4 bases sitting between them. Germline CDR1 and CDR2: SGHTA and FQGNSA.